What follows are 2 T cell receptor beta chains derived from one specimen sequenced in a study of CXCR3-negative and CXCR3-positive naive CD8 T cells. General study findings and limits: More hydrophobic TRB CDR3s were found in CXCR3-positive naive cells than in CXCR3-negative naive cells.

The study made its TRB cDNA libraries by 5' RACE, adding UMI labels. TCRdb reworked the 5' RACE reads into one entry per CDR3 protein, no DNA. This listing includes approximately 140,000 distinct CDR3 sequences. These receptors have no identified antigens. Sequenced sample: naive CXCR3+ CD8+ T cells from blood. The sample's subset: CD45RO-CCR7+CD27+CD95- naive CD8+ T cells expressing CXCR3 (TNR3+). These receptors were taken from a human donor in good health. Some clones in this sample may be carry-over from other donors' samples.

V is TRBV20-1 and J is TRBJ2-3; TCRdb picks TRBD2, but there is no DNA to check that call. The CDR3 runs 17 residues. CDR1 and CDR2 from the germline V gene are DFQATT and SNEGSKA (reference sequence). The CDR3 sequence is CSARDPRDGGPLNTQYF.

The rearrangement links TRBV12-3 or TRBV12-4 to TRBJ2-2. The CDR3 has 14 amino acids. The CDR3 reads CASSPPVGTGELFF.